This T cell receptor beta chain was retrieved from a study of T-cell memory formation after mild COVID-19. The wider study: The two donors had largely donor-specific TCR clusters. Findings and limits, study-wide: CD4+ bias marked clones expanding day 15 to 37, unlike balanced contracting clones. Pre-infection memory contained some responding clones, which suggested that cross-reactive memory had joined.

The CDR3 has 16 residues. The J segment lost 2 bases and the V segment lost 4 bases, leaving 3 bases of the junction unmatched. CDR1 and CDR2 (germline): SEHNR, FQNEAQ (reference sequence). This clonotype turned up a few times. Antigen specificity is unknown. TCRalpha and TCRbeta libraries used 5'RACE with constant-segment primers and UMIs. MiXCR was run by TCRdb on the 5' RACE reads, yielding one entry per CDR3 protein. The sample includes roughly 180,000 distinct CDR3 sequences, under 14% of them seen just once. The sequence derives from a man aged 18 to 29 who had mild COVID-19 (a few samples of this study predate the infection). Cell type and time point are not known. The V and J genes are TRBV7-9 and TRBJ1-6; TRBD1 matches at 9 bases. What was sequenced was PBMCs or a T cell subset sorted from them (not recorded which). The CDR3 DNA reads TGTGCCAGCAGCTGGGGACAGGGCACCTATAATTCACCCCTCCACTTT. Translation gives CASSWGQGTYNSPLHF.